This T cell receptor (beta chain) was recorded in a study of tumor-infiltrating lymphocytes in localized non-small cell lung cancer. Germline V gives CDR1 SNHLY, CDR2 FYNNEI. The CDR3 sequence is 13 residues long. The V and J ends lost 4 bases and 2 bases respectively, with 8 bases between them. Sequenced by immunoSEQ multiplex PCR; TCRdb stores in-frame clones only, minus some. This table holds approximately 12,000 clones, 76% found once. Material: uninvolved lung tissue not adjacent to the tumor. The source is a human donor with non-small cell lung cancer. The V call is TRBV2, the J call TRBJ1-2; the D gene is possibly TRBD1 (6 bases). CDR3 sequence (DNA): TGTGCCAGCAGTGGGGGGCCAAACTATGGCTACACCTTC. This codes for CASSGGPNYGYTF.